The sequence of this T cell receptor beta chain was determined in a study of T cell clonality in common variable immunodeficiency. Notes on the study in general: Common variable immunodeficiency TCR beta sequences reportedly had fewer deletions and N-nucleotide insertions.

In its sample, this clone was seen many times. Its matching antigen is unknown. The read comes to an end 3 residues before the CDR3 does, leaving the germline J gene to fill in the end. The germline V gene encodes CDR1 SNHLY and CDR2 FYNNEI. CDR3 length: 15 amino acids. The germline V and J ends were trimmed by 1 base and 5 bases, with 11 bases remaining between them. Libraries were prepared by immunoSEQ multiplex PCR; TCRdb keeps only in-frame clonotypes and omits some of them. Listed here are about 41,000 clones without any singletons, the top ten holding about 1.3%. Patients and controls were mostly of Caucasian heritage.

The specimen sequenced was peripheral blood mononuclear cells. The TCR was taken from a person aged 18 to 75 in good health. The rearrangement uses TRBV2 and TRBJ2-2; weak D call: TRBD2 (6 bases). The sequenced part of the CDR3 DNA is TGTGCCAGCAGTGAAGTGGCAGCGGGTACCGGGGAG. Translated: CASSEVAAGTGE. Given in full, the CDR3 is CASSEVAAGTGELFF.